This record concerns one TCR beta chain sequence. Its antigen is undetermined. The data derive from a study of OX40 agonist ivuxolimab in advanced cancers. Clones were sequenced by immunoSEQ multiplex PCR, and TCRdb holds only the in-frame ones, with some missing. The sample contains 50,000 to 75,000 clones, around nine tenths of which appear only once. Study findings and constraints: Expanded clones were, on average, more numerous in CD8+ T cells than in CD4+.

V lost 3 bases and J 2 bases, leaving 12 bases between the germline ends. The germline V gene has CDR1 SGHRS and CDR2 YFSETQ. This CDR3 spans 15 amino acids. The starting material was CD4+ or CD8+ T cells sorted from blood, obtained in a trial of the OX40 agonist ivuxolimab. The rearrangement uses TRBV5-1 and TRBJ2-1; D may match TRBD1 or TRBD2 (5 bases each). The clonotype was recovered from an adult with an advanced solid tumor such as melanoma, head and neck, liver or kidney cancer. This CDR3 reads CASSSGRSTYNEQFF. As DNA, the CDR3 is TGCGCCAGCAGCTCGGGGCGTTCGACCTACAATGAGCAGTTCTTC. The whole variable domain, remainder taken from reference TRBV5-1 and TRBJ2-1, is KAGVTQTPRYLIKTRGQQVTLSCSPISGHRSVSWYQQTPGQGLQFLFEYFSETQRNKGNFPGRFSGRQFSNSRSEMNVSTLELGDSALYLCASSSGRSTYNEQFFGPGTRLTVL.